The following is a TCR beta chain sequence with its context. Original methodology: Reference gene primer amplification in the assay estimated nucleated cell counts. Generated by immunoSEQ multiplex PCR, the TCRdb table keeps only in-frame clones and is missing some. The V and J calls and clone size come from that table; D and trimming were worked out from the DNA. The repertoire consists of hundreds of thousands of clones, with 85% to 90% occurring once and the leading ten covering less than 9.5%. These data originate in a study of blood T cell repertoires in COVID-19. The material sequenced was peripheral blood. The receptor was isolated from a woman in her forties or fifties with COVID-19, enrolled during active disease.

The CDR3 DNA follows: TGTGCCAGCAGCTTGGCCCCAGGGGCTGATGGCTACACCTTC. It is translated as CASSLAPGADGYTF. V gene TRBV5-6 combines with J gene TRBJ1-2, with a possible D match to TRBD1 (6 bases). Germline CDR1 is SGHDT and CDR2 is YYEEEE. CDR3 length: 14 amino acids. Trimming took off 0 bases at V and 6 bases at J, with 12 bases between the two ends.